Sequencing of this TCR beta chain was carried out in a study of early T cells in non-severe SARS-CoV-2 infection. Each single cDNA molecule received a unique molecular identifier. One entry per CDR3 protein, called by TCRdb with MiXCR from the 5' RACE reads. The sample includes 45,000 to 75,000 distinct CDR3 sequences, around 9% of them seen just once. V gave up 3 bases and J gave up 1 base, with 10 bases separating them. Germline lookup yields CDR1 MDHEN and CDR2 SYDVKM. The CDR3 extends over 15 amino acids. The sequence was obtained from an adult who was a healthcare worker with PCR-confirmed SARS-CoV-2 infection or an uninfected control (not recorded which). Sequenced: whole blood. The rearrangement uses TRBV28 and TRBJ1-5; D unresolved. CDR3 in DNA: TGTGCCAGCAGTTTGCGGTTCGGGAGCAATCAGCCCCAGCATTTT. Translated: CASSLRFGSNQPQHF.